Below are 8 T cell receptor beta chains sequenced from a single sample in a study of cytomegalovirus exposure and HLA in healthy donors. This PCR relied on a set of 60 Vbeta primers and 13 Jbeta primers. Libraries were prepared by immunoSEQ multiplex PCR; TCRdb keeps only in-frame clonotypes and omits some of them. The sample has more than 75,000 clones, about 90% seen once. The sequenced sample was PBMCs. The receptors derive from a man between 18 and 35 years old in good health and CMV-seronegative.

The chain uses TRBV6-5 and TRBJ2-1, with a tentative D call TRBD2 (6 bases). Deletions cut 7 bases from V and 5 bases from J, with 15 bases between. The CDR3 runs to 14 residues. Per germline, CDR1 MNHEY and CDR2 SVGAGI. The CDR3 is CASNPGREHNEQFF. Written as DNA, the CDR3 is TGTGCCAGCAACCCTGGCCGGGAGCACAATGAGCAGTTCTTC.

The chain recombines TRBV28 with TRBJ1-1; D call uncertain. This CDR3 has 12 amino acids. Germline V gene lookup returns CDR1 MDHEN and CDR2 SYDVKM. Deletions cut 7 bases from V and 7 bases from J, with 13 bases between. CDR3 loop: CASNPPGVEAFF. The CDR3, as DNA: TGTGCCAGCAACCCACCAGGTGTTGAAGCTTTCTTT.

The CDR3 here is CASGERGTGSEAFF. The CDR3 region has the DNA TGTGCTAGTGGTGAAAGGGGGACAGGTTCTGAAGCTTTCTTT. The chain joins TRBV12-5 to TRBJ1-1; 8 bases are a match to TRBD1. CDR3 length: 14 amino acids. V lost 5 bases to trimming and J lost 6 bases; unmatched junction nucleotides: 8. CDR1 is LGHNT, CDR2 FRNRAP, per germline.

The chain employs TRBV27 and TRBJ2-7; 12 nucleotides align to TRBD1. From germline, CDR1 is MNHEY and CDR2 SMNVEV (reference sequence). After removal of 6 bases from V and 7 bases from J, the junction contained 7 bases not matched to a gene. The CDR3 is made up of 14 amino acids. CDR3 region: CASRPGQGAREQYF. The CDR3 DNA is TGTGCCAGCAGACCGGGACAGGGGGCGCGGGAGCAGTACTTC.

The chain joins TRBV9 to TRBJ2-5; D may be TRBD1 (5 bases). Matching the DNA end better, TRBJ2-7 makes the J call doubtful. The CDR3 consists of 15 residues. From germline, CDR1 is SGDLS and CDR2 YYNGEE. The CDR3 is CASSVGDRERSEQYF. DNA of the CDR3: TGTGCCAGCAGCGTAGGCGACAGAGAACGGTCCGAGCAGTACTTC.

V and J are TRBV11-2 and TRBJ1-5; D perhaps matches TRBD1 (5 bases). The CDR3 is 16 residues long. The V gene lost 2 bases and the J gene lost 1 base, with 12 bases spanning the gap. Germline assignment: CDR1 SGHAT and CDR2 FQNNGV. CDR3 sequence (DNA): TGTGCCAGCAGCTTATTCGGGGGACCGAGCAATCAGCCCCAGCATTTT. Translated: CASSLFGGPSNQPQHF.

The chain combines TRBV27 with TRBJ2-4, with D possibly matching TRBD1 (6 bases). Germline CDR1 and CDR2: MNHEY and SMNVEV (reference sequence). V lost 6 bases and J lost 6, with 24 bases in between. There are 17 residues in the CDR3. The CDR3 nucleotides are TGTGCCAGCAGAGGCTTGGGCAGGGGTCTCTACGGAAACATTCAGTACTTC. It translates to CASRGLGRGLYGNIQYF.

This sequence joins TRBV19 and TRBJ1-2; 8 bases are shared with TRBD1. The CDR3 spans 17 residues. Germline values: CDR1 LNHDA, CDR2 SQIVND (reference sequence). The V segment lost 3 bases and the J segment 8 bases; nucleotides outside the gene matches: 17. The CDR3 loop reads CASSMRGRDRGPRGYTF. CDR3 nucleotide sequence: TGTGCCAGTAGTATGAGGGGACGAGACAGGGGCCCTCGGGGCTACACCTTC. Full variable domain (remainder filled in from reference TRBV19 and TRBJ1-2): DGGITQSPKYLFRKEGQNVTLSCEQNLNHDAMYWYRQDPGQGLRLIYYSQIVNDFQKGDIAEGYSVSREKKESFPLTVTSAQKNPTAFYLCASSMRGRDRGPRGYTFGSGTRLTVV.